Here is one T cell receptor beta chain with its context. The target antigen is unknown. Extracted RNA was reverse transcribed, and the resulting cDNA served as sequencing template. Data came from immunoSEQ multiplex PCR; TCRdb stores just in-frame clones and leaves some out. Here the sample spans 100,000 to 150,000 clones, over 60% being singletons. This sample is drawn from a study of CD8+ T cells in alopecia areata. Notes on the study in general: The study found TCR sharing across patients less clear than in mice, possibly for HLA reasons. Scalp sample sequencing also detects resident alphabeta T cells of normal skin.

Input material: CD4+ T cells sorted from blood. This clonotype was obtained from a human donor in good health.

The CDR3 sequence is CASSRGHKAAEAFF. The CDR3 region has the DNA TGTGCCAGCAGCAGGGGACACAAGGCCGCTGAAGCTTTCTTT. The chain links TRBV6-5 to TRBJ1-1; possible D gene TRBD1, 6 bases. The CDR3 extends over 14 amino acids. Trimming removed 6 bases from V and 6 bases from J, with 17 bases in between. Germline V CDR1 and CDR2: MNHEY, SVGAGI.